This T cell receptor (beta chain) emerged from a study of identical twins. One entry per CDR3 protein results from TCRdb running MiXCR on the 5' RACE reads. Among about 470,000 distinct CDR3 sequences, 24% were seen once, and the ten largest hold about 2.7%. The CDR3 is 9 amino acids. Germline V lookup: CDR1 SGHAT, CDR2 FQNNGV. V was trimmed by 5 bases and J by 9 bases, leaving 5 bases between them. Another study also made use of these data, one on T cells expressing NK-cell markers.

This receptor was obtained from a woman between 18 and 29 years old in good health. The sequenced sample consisted of CD4+ T cells sorted from blood. The chain employs TRBV11-2 and TRBJ2-7; D is undetermined. In DNA, the CDR3 is TGTGCCAGCAGCCGTGCGCAGTACTTC. Protein: CASSRAQYF.